This T cell receptor beta chain was documented in a study of T cells in localized non-small cell lung cancer (dated by TCRdb to 2020 to 2021). With regard to the full study: Comparing tumors with uninvolved tumor-adjacent lungs, the study looked at the T cell repertoires of 200 to 250 patients with early-stage NSCLC. Of the NSCLC patients, roughly 130 were male and approximately 110 were female, and the mean age was approximately 66 years. The cohort was made up of 236 treatment-naive NSCLC patients whose localized lung tumors had been resected. Beyond this particular receptor, the publication reports: The highest T cell clonality was observed in uninvolved tumor-adjacent lung, where clonality exceeded that of tumor, suggesting that antigenic responses were more focused in uninvolved tumor-adjacent lung. Because the study design was exploratory, TCR variables were selected using unadjusted p-values without false-discovery rate correction. A median of approximately 62 of the top 100 tumor clones turned up in the paired uninvolved adjacent lung, and roughly 30 of those clones also ranked among the top 100 of that same adjacent lung. Because multi-region tumor sequencing was not performed, intratumor heterogeneity could not be ruled out. Higher T cell density in blood was associated with longer overall survival, whereas higher clonality in adjacent lung was associated with shorter survival.

This clone was picked up a small number of times. The clone's antigen remains unknown. Per-nucleotide qualities are absent, and no much larger clonotype sits a single base away. The immunoSEQ Assay was used to sequence TCR beta CDR3 regions from DNA. Regarding the original processing steps: To compute T cell density, TCR beta template counts were normalized to usable DNA, which was estimated by amplifying housekeeping genes. Richness was estimated with the preseqR package, extrapolating to 400,000 templates for PBMC samples and 120,000 templates for tissue samples. Clonality was taken to be one minus Pielou's evenness. Tissue-enriched TCRs were identified by differential abundance testing using productive amino-acid clonotypes, minimum total count 5 and alpha 0.1. The Jaccard Index and the Morisita Overlap Index were used to quantify repertoire overlap between compartments. TCR beta CDR3s were clustered by GLIPH together with public tetramer-defined viral CDR3s, and at least three viral sequences plus V-gene enrichment were required for viral motifs. This is the immuneACCESS table as TCRdb keeps it, with only in-frame sequences that have V and J called. A part of the clones is gone; compared with another copy, unresolved V genes explain less than half, and the rest is unexplained. V and J calls and clone size come straight from that table; D and trimming were deduced from the DNA. The sample table lists approximately 20,000 clones, 65% to 90% of them with a count of one. The ten largest make up 3.5% to 5.5% of the sample.

At diagnosis, peripheral blood, uninvolved tumor-adjacent lung and tumor were collected and stored as a combination of fresh-frozen and FFPE material. For TCR repertoire profiling, the blood samples were analyzed as peripheral blood mononuclear cells. V is cut back by 6 bases and J by 8 bases, with 7 bases in the junction unmatched. Spanning cysteine to phenylalanine, the CDR3 consists of 13 amino acids. The kept DNA is CDR3 alone, 39 bases in frame from the first base. From a lookup of the germline V gene, CDR1 and CDR2 are SGHTA and FQGNSA. The source is a man aged 40-75 years with stage I lung adenocarcinoma. Rearrangement joined TRBV7-2 to TRBJ2-1; 7 central nucleotides agree with TRBD1. The sample in question was peripheral blood, obtained before any cancer treatment. The CDR3 reads CASSTDRAYEQFF. The DNA sequence follows: TGTGCCAGCAGTACCGACAGGGCCTATGAGCAGTTCTTC.